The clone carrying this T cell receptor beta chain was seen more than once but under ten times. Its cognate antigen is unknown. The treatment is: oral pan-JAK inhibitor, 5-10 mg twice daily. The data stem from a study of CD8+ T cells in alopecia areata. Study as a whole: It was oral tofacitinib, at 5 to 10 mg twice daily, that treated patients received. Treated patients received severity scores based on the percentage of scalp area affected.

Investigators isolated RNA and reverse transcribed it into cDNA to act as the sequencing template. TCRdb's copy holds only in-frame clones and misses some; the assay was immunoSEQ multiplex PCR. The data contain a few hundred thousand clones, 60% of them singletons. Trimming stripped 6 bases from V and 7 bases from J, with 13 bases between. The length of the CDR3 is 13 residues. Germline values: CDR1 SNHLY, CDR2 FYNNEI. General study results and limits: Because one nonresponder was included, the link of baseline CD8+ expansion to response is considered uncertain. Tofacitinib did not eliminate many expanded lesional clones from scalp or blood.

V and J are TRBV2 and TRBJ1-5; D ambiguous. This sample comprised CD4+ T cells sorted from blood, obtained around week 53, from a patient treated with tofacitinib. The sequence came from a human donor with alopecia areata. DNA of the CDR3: TGTGCCAGCAGCTTCAGCCCGCGGCAGCCCCAGCATTTT. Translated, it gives CASSFSPRQPQHF.